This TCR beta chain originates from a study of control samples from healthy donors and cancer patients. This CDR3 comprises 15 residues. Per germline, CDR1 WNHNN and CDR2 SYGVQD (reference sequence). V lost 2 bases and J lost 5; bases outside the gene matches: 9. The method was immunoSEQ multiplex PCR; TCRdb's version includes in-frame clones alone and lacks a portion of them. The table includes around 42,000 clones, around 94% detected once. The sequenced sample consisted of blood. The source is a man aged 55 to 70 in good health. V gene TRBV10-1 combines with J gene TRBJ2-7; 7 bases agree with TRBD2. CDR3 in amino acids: CASSEGAGVGDEQYF. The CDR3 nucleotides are TGCGCCAGCAGTGAGGGTGCGGGAGTCGGCGACGAGCAGTACTTC.